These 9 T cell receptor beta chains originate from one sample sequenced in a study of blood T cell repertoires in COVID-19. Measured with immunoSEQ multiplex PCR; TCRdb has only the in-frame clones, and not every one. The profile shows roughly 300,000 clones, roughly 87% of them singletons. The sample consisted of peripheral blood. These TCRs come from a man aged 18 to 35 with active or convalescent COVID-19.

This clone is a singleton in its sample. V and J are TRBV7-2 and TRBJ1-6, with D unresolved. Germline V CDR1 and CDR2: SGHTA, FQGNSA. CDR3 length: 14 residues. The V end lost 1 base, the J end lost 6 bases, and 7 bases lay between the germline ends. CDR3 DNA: TGTGCCAGCAGCTTAGTTGGCATTAATTCACCCCTCCACTTT. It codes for CASSLVGINSPLHF.

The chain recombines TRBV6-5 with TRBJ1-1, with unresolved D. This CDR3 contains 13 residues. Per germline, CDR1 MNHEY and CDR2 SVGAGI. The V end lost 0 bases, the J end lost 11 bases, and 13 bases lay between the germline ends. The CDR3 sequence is CASSYSMKWHAFF. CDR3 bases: TGTGCCAGCAGTTACTCGATGAAGTGGCATGCTTTCTTT.

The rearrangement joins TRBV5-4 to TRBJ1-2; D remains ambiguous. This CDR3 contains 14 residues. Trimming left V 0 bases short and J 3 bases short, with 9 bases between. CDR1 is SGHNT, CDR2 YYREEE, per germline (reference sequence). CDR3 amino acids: CASSLEGRHYGYTF. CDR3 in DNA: TGTGCCAGCAGCTTGGAAGGCAGGCACTATGGCTACACCTTC.

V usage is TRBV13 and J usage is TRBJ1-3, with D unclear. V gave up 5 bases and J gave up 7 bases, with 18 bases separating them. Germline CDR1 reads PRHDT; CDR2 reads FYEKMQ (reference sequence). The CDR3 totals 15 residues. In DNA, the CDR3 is TGTGCCAGCAGCGGGGAGGGAGAAGTAAGCAACACCATATATTTT. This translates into CASSGEGEVSNTIYF.

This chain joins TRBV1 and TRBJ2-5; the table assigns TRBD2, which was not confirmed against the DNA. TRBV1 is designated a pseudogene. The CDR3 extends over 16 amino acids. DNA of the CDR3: TGCACCAGCAGCCAACGGCTAGCGGGGTTCGCAGAGACCCAGTACTTC. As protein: CTSSQRLAGFAETQYF.

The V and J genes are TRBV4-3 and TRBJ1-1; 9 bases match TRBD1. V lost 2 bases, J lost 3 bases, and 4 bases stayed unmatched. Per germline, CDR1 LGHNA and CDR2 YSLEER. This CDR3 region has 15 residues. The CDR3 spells CASSQHRGRDTEAFF. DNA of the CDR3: TGCGCCAGCAGCCAACACAGGGGGCGCGACACTGAAGCTTTCTTT.

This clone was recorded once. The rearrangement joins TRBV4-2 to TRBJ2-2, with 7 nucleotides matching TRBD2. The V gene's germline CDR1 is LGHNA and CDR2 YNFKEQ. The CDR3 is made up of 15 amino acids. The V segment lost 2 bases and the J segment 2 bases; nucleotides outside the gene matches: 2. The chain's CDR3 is CASSQPGLNTGELFF. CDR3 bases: TGTGCCAGCAGCCAACCGGGACTAAACACCGGGGAGCTGTTTTTT.

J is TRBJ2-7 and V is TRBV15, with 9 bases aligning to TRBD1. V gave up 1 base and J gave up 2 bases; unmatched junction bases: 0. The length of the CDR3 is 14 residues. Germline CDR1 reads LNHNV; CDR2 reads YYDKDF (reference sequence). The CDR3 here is CATSRGTGAYEQYF. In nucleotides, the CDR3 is TGTGCCACCAGCAGAGGGACAGGGGCCTACGAGCAGTACTTC.

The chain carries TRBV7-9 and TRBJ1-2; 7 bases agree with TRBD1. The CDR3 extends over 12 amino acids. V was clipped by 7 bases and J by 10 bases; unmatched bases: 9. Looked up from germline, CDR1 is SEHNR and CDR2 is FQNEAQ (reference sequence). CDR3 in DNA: TGTGCCAGCACCGAGACAGGGAACGACTACACCTTC. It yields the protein CASTETGNDYTF.